The next 10 T cell receptor beta chains were all read from a single sample in a study of shared clonotypes between healthy human individuals. Method: immunoSEQ multiplex PCR; TCRdb's copy keeps in-frame clones and lacks some. The sample holds around 600,000 clones, approximately 97% seen once. Material for sequencing was naive CD4+ T cells sorted from blood. Subset in this sample: CD45RA+ positively selected. These receptors were taken from a woman in her twenties or thirties in good health.

The gene calls are TRBV6-5 and TRBJ2-1, with 9 bases aligning to TRBD2. Looked up from germline, CDR1 is MNHEY and CDR2 is SVGAGI. This CDR3 has 16 amino acids. J was trimmed by 7 bases and V by 0 bases; bases with no gene match: 7. CDR3 sequence: CASSYSSSGSWNEQFF. CDR3 DNA: TGTGCCAGCAGTTACTCGAGTAGCGGGAGTTGGAATGAGCAGTTCTTC.

The V gene is TRBV6-6, the J gene TRBJ2-2; TRBD2 aligns across 13 bases. After removal of 11 bases from V and 2 bases from J, the junction contained 2 bases not matched to a gene. CDR1 and CDR2 from the germline V gene are MNHNY and SVGAGI (reference sequence). There are 14 residues in the CDR3. DNA for the CDR3: TGTGCCGGGACTAGCGGGAAAAACACCGGGGAGCTGTTTTTT. Its translation: CAGTSGKNTGELFF.

The chain employs TRBV27 and TRBJ1-5; 8 bases align to TRBD1. CDR3 length equals 14 residues. The V segment lost 5 bases and the J segment 6 bases; nucleotides outside the gene matches: 6. Germline CDR1 and CDR2: MNHEY and SMNVEV (reference sequence). The DNA of the CDR3 is TGTGCCAGCAGTCCCCGACAGGGGCCTCAGCCCCAGCATTTT. Protein: CASSPRQGPQPQHF.

This clone came up a few times. The CDR3 loop is CASRAAGGGQPQHF. As DNA, the CDR3 is TGTGCCAGCAGGGCCGCCGGGGGAGGCCAGCCCCAGCATTTT. The chain uses TRBV6-5 and TRBJ1-5, with D possibly TRBD1 on 5 matching bases. Germline CDR1 is MNHEY and CDR2 is SVGAGI. This CDR3 has 14 amino acids. Trimming took 6 bases from V and 7 from J, leaving 16 bases between them.

The V and J genes are TRBV20-1 and TRBJ2-5; D gene uncertain. Trimming shortened V by 6 bases and J by 2 bases, and 4 bases separated the two germline ends. The germline CDR1 and CDR2 sequences are DFQATT and SNEGSKA (reference sequence). The CDR3 length is 10 residues. The CDR3 sequence: CSAQQETQYF. DNA for the CDR3: TGCAGTGCACAGCAAGAGACCCAGTACTTC.

This rearrangement joins TRBV5-1 to TRBJ2-1; 11 bases agree with TRBD1. Germline loops: CDR1 SGHRS, CDR2 YFSETQ. With 4 bases clipped from V and 8 bases from J, the junction kept 8 bases outside the gene matches. CDR3 size: 15 residues. The DNA of the CDR3 is TGCGCCAGCAGCGAGGACAGGGGGCTTGGCTATGAGCAGTTCTTC. Its translation: CASSEDRGLGYEQFF.

The genes are TRBV10-3 and TRBJ2-1; 8 bases are shared with TRBD2. The length of the CDR3 is 14 residues. Germline trimming cut 3 bases from V and 9 bases from J; bases unmatched to any gene: 7. Looked up from germline, CDR1 is ENHRY and CDR2 is SYGVKD. The CDR3 region is CAISEGAGGVEQFF. In DNA form, the CDR3 reads TGTGCCATCAGTGAAGGCGCCGGGGGGGTTGAGCAGTTCTTC.

This clone was counted a few times. V usage is TRBV19 and J usage is TRBJ2-7, with D unclear. Germline V gene data show CDR1 as LNHDA and CDR2 as SQIVND (reference sequence). V shed 5 bases and J shed 4 bases, with 9 bases lying between them. The CDR3 runs to 12 residues. The CDR3 nucleotides read TGTGCCAGTAGTCAGACCGGTTACGAGCAGTACTTC. Translating it yields CASSQTGYEQYF.

Regarding this clone: The identical CDR3 is also encoded by other nucleotide sequences in the sample. The rearrangement joins TRBV5-1 to TRBJ2-5, with D hard to call. The J call may be faulty, since TRBJ2-7 better matches the DNA end. The CDR3 is made up of 11 amino acids. CDR1 is SGHRS and CDR2 is YFSETQ in the germline V gene. The CDR3 is CASSLEGEQYF. The CDR3 DNA is TGCGCCAGCAGCTTGGAGGGCGAGCAGTACTTC.

The chain uses TRBV12-5 and TRBJ2-5, with D uncertain. Germline V gene lookup returns CDR1 LGHNT and CDR2 FRNRAP. This CDR3 region has 15 residues. The V gene lost 0 bases and the J gene lost 2 bases, with 10 bases spanning the gap. CDR3 residues: CASGLVLGGQETQYF. The CDR3 DNA follows: TGTGCTAGTGGTTTGGTACTTGGCGGACAAGAGACCCAGTACTTC.